The sequence of this T cell receptor beta chain was determined in a study of cytomegalovirus exposure and HLA in healthy donors. On this clone: Its antigen is as yet unknown.

The study ran its PCR with 60 Vbeta and 13 Jbeta primers. Some clones are missing from TCRdb's copy, which holds only in-frame ones; the method was immunoSEQ multiplex PCR. Of roughly 77,000 clones listed, 75% to 80% are singletons. In germline, CDR1 is GTSNPN, CDR2 SVGIG (reference sequence). Trimming cost V 4 bases and J 2 bases, with 15 bases left between them. The CDR3 extends over 16 amino acids. Overall study findings and caveats: Trimming of TCR beta V- and J-genes showed a link, identified in a later analysis, to a missense DCLRE1C variant. Presence/absence analyses treated sequencing depth as roughly uniform across donors. In a later analysis, CMV-associated beta chains were mostly HLA-associated, it appeared.

The source material was PBMCs. The clonotype comes from a man aged 40-55 years in good health and CMV-seronegative. V is TRBV30 and J is TRBJ2-6; D uncertain. CDR3 sequence (DNA): TGTGCCTGGACCGAGGTCCGTACCACTGGGGCCAACGTCCTGACTTTC. It yields the protein CAWTEVRTTGANVLTF.